This T cell receptor (beta chain) was observed in a study of cytomegalovirus exposure and HLA in healthy donors (dated by TCRdb to about 2017). Context from the whole study: An earlier analysis of a few hundred of the donors reported roughly 300 Gb of sequence data and 90 million to 120 million unique TCR beta sequences obtained from roughly 170 million T cells. An earlier analysis of roughly 580 of the donors used high-throughput TCR beta sequencing to judge whether each TCR beta V gene segment behaved as functional or pseudogenic. Typing coverage varied by locus: roughly 620-630 donors for A, B, C, DRB1 and DQB1; some 520 for DQA1; more than 600 for DPA1; about 450 for DPB1. Using immunosequencing, the study profiled T cell repertoires from fewer than 850 subjects and related those repertoires to cytomegalovirus serostatus. A later analysis re-analyzed previously published TCR beta repertoires from roughly 630 donors and added high-resolution HLA genotyping to study TCR occurrence patterns. High-throughput TCR immunosequencing, statistical association of individual TCRs with disease status, and machine learning were combined to predict cytomegalovirus infection status. The later analysis used no new phenotypic data to find candidate immune exposures, relying instead on TCR beta sequences and their occurrence across donors. Both class I and class II loci were covered by HLA typing, at four-digit resolution. Genome-wide SNP genotypes for about three fifths of the 666 donors were used in a later genetic analysis, which treated that subset as a discovery cohort. Of the 398 genotyped donors, 81% fell in the genetic ancestry cluster associated with self-reported Caucasian donors. Among some 410 genotyped donors of the cohort, an average of approximately 220,000 unique TCR beta nucleotide sequences was sequenced per donor, of which about 18% were non-productive. Donor age, sex, ethnicity and CMV serostatus were compiled together with the repertoire data. Besides the first cohort of about 730 subjects, a separate validation cohort made up of 120 different subjects was used. All discovery cohort repertoires had been generated using a single sequencing platform. The study aimed to test whether cataloging public T cell receptors could reveal signatures of past pathogen exposure. About five DR-DQ haplotypes were treated as single units for association and clustering because of strong linkage in the cohort. Approximately 300 gigabases of sequencing data and roughly 81 million unique TCR sequences made up an early release that covered 640 HLA-typed donors. Points the paper makes about the study in general: HLA typing was unavailable for some donors at each locus, so association tests used only the typed subset. Sequencing depth was assumed to be roughly uniform across donors in the presence/absence analyses, though that assumption may not hold. Correlated functional status among segregating V segments might reflect linkage disequilibrium, but an unknown experimental factor could not be ruled out. In a later genetic analysis, fewer N-insertions in productive TCRs were reported among donors in an Asian-associated ancestry cluster than the 666-donor mean. Three of the identified cytomegalovirus-associated TCR beta chains were confirmed in vitro to be specific for cytomegalovirus antigens. An association between a missense DCLRE1C variant and V-gene and J-gene trimming of TCR beta chains was found in a later genetic analysis and replicated in an independent cohort. Because counts were too low, some 17 rarely observed V segments, including chromosome 9 orphons, were excluded from the earlier analysis of around 640 of the donors. In both the original and validation cohorts, the classifier was reported to diagnose cytomegalovirus status with high specificity and sensitivity. Only TCR beta chains were sequenced in this cohort, and the absence of alpha or paired-chain data limited detectable features. Specific HLA alleles were associated with 16,951 TCR beta sequences at a false discovery rate of 0.05 in a later analysis. While some public TCRs were present in many individuals, most TCR sequences turned up only very rarely across donors. A later analysis found that TCR association rates varied across HLA loci, with DRB1 alleles showing the most associated TCRs and HLA-C alleles the fewest. It was suggested by the authors that the approach could potentially be generalized to other disease states and immunological phenotypes. Because the 87-base-pair reads could not distinguish some IMGT-functional V segments, including TRBV6-2 and TRBV6-3, those segments were excluded. When HLA alleles, especially DR and DQ, strongly co-occurred, attributing TCR associations to individual alleles was difficult. A further reported finding was that TCR beta sequences accurately predicted the HLA-A and HLA-B alleles for most subjects in the first cohort. A later analysis found that HLA-associated TCR beta chains were more clonally expanded and had lower generation probabilities than equally common non-associated chains. Most CMV-associated TCR beta chains appeared to be HLA-restricted in a later analysis, and the HLA associations seemed to be driven largely by CMV exposure. Broadly in line with IMGT annotations, most TCR beta V segments showed up in productive rearrangements about 90% or about 30% of the time in an earlier analysis of roughly 590 of the donors. For the cohort, immune exposure information was limited to CMV serostatus. A total of 150 or so TCR beta chains were listed by the study as associated with cytomegalovirus. The sequencing pipeline was judged likely to have produced a cluster of highly shared sequence variants as a technical artifact. A later analysis reported that several top co-occurrence clusters appeared linked to parvovirus B19, influenza, CMV and Epstein-Barr virus.

The cohort was made up of hundreds of healthy bone marrow donors. Cohort members were all nominally healthy when sampled, although unrecorded immune exposures were likely present. The donor tested CMV seronegative and was one of the 352 seronegative cohort members. Every donor gave a peripheral blood sample, and the peripheral blood mononuclear cells from that sample were used for TCR beta sequencing. Genomic DNA was extracted from the blood cell samples with the Qiagen DNeasy Blood Extraction Kit. Libraries were made using the immunoSEQ multiplex PCR assay. A mixture of 60 forward primers for TCR Vbeta segments and 13 reverse primers for TCR Jbeta segments was used in the multiplex PCR. A multiplex PCR assay on genomic DNA amplified the CDR3 region of rearranged TCR beta genes. The amplified TCR beta libraries were sequenced on the Illumina HiSeq System as 87-base-pair reads. Concerning the study's data processing: A later analysis counted 75 million to 100 million unique TCR beta chains across the 550 to 750 repertoires, and some 11 million of these chains were shared by at least two donors. A nearest-neighbor algorithm error-corrected the raw reads and collapsed the reads into unique sequences, merging closely related sequences to remove PCR and sequencing errors. V, D and J gene segments were assigned by aligning CDR3 sequences to IMGT reference sequences. For a sequence to be retained, a match of at least six nucleotides to both a V gene segment and a J gene segment was required. Rearrangements were called productive when the CDR3 lacked stop codons and stayed in frame with V and J; all others were non-productive. Following IMGT convention, CDR3 was defined as the stretch from the second conserved V-encoded cysteine to the conserved J-encoded phenylalanine. Sequences without an unambiguous match to a single V gene segment were excluded from the earlier analysis of a few hundred of the donors. In an earlier analysis of roughly 600 of the donors, a V segment was called functional when productive rearrangements were above 56.7%, and segregating when the standard deviation between donors exceeded 5%. A statistical classification framework was built to diagnose cytomegalovirus status from the catalog of TCR beta chain sequences. In a later analysis, V and J genes were assigned by comparing TCR nucleotide sequences against IMGT/GENE-DB human TR gene sequences. The TCRdist pipeline was used in a later analysis to assign CDR3 sequences and most-parsimonious VDJ recombination scenarios. In a later analysis, each TCR beta chain was defined by its CDR3 amino acid sequence together with its V-gene family, and reads without a unique V-gene family were excluded. A later analysis removed roughly 590 highly shared, low-generation-probability nucleotide sequences to deal with suspected cross-contamination and a sequencing artifact. In a later analysis, a clonal expansion index was calculated for each public chain from normalized within-repertoire ranks of inferred template counts. In a later analysis, generation probabilities were computed with a VDJ recombination model fitted to out-of-frame rearrangements, and the resulting probabilities were checked against IGoR. A later analysis scored TCR-TCR, TCR-HLA and TCR-CMV co-occurrence with hypergeometric tests, applying a repertoire-size bias correction to TCR pairs. A later analysis estimated false discovery rates by permuting HLA or CMV assignments 20 times. A later analysis grouped co-occurring TCRs with DBSCAN, adding TCRdist sequence similarity when clustering within HLA-allele-positive subsets. Repertoires with fewer than 30,000 or more than 120,000 public chains, plus five repertoires with anomalous nucleotide sharing, were excluded from co-occurrence clustering. What TCRdb holds here is the immuneACCESS table cut down to in-frame rearrangements. Part of the clones is not present; checked against another copy, under half of the missing clones reflect an unresolved V gene, and the others are unexplained. Clonal size and the V and J genes are those of that table, whereas D and trimming came from the DNA. Recorded for this sample are 95,000 to 150,000 clones; roughly three fifths of them occurred a single time. The ten top clones hold approximately 1.5% of the sample.

As for this clone: Its antigen has not been determined. Base qualities were left out, and no much larger clone turns up one base away.

From the germline V gene, CDR1 is SGHVS and CDR2 is FQNEAQ. Relative to germline, V is missing 5 bases and J is missing 11 bases, with 13 bases of the junction outside any gene match. Counted from cysteine to phenylalanine, this CDR3 has 14 amino acids. Of the read, only the CDR3 DNA is kept; its 42 bases are in frame from base 1. Recombination linked TRBV7-8 to TRBJ1-1, with TRBD1 identical over 8 junction bases. This receptor was taken from a man aged 18 to 35 in good health and CMV-seronegative. What was sequenced was PBMCs. CDR3 reads: CASSTTGDLPAAFF. The nucleotide sequence is TGTGCCAGCAGCACGACAGGGGACCTCCCCGCGGCTTTCTTT. With the portions outside the CDR3 filled from the reference TRBV7-8 and TRBJ1-1 genes, the complete variable region becomes GAGVSQSPRYKVAKRGQDVALRCDPISGHVSLFWYQQALGQGPEFLTYFQNEAQLDKSGLPSDRFFAERPEGSVSTLKIQRTQQEDSAVYLCASSTTGDLPAAFFGQGTRLTVV.